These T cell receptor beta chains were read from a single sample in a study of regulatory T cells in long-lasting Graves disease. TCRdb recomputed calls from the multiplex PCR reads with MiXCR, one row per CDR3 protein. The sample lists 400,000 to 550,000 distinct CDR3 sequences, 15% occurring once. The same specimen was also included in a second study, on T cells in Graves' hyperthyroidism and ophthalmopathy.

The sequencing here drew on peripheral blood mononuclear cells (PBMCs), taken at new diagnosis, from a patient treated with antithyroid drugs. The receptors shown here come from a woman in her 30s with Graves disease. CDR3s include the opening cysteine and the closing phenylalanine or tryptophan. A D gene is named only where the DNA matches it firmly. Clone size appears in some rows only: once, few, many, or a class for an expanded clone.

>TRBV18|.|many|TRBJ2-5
TGTGCCAGCTCACCTCCGATCCAAGAGACCCAGTACTTC
CASSPPIQETQYF
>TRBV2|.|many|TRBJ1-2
TGTGCCAGCAGTGACCCCAGAGATTATGGCTACACCTTC
CASSDPRDYGYTF
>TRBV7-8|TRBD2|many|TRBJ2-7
TGTGCCAGCAGCTGGGGGGGAGACGAGCAGTACTTC
CASSWGGDEQYF
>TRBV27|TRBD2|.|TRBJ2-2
TGTGCCAGCAGCTATGGACTAGCGGGCCCAACATCAGGGCTGTTTTTT
CASSYGLAGPTSGLFF
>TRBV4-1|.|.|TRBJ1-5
TGCGCCAGCAGCCAAGTAGCCGGAGAGCCCCAGCATTTT
CASSQVAGEPQHF
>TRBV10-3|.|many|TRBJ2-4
TGTGCCATCGGGTCTGGTCGAGGGGCTGGGGCCAACATTCAGTACTTC
CAIGSGRGAGANIQYF
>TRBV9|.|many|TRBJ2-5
TGTGCCAGCAGCTTCGGGACGAAAGAGACCCAGTACTTC
CASSFGTKETQYF
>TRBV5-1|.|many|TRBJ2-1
TGTGCCAGCAGCTTAGAGGGAGGTTCCTCCTACAATGAGCAGTTCTTC
CASSLEGGSSYNEQFF
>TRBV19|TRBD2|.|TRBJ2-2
TGTGCCAGTAGTGAGGTAGCGGGAGGCGGCGGGGAGCTGTTTTTT
CASSEVAGGGGELFF
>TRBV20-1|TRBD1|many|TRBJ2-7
TGCAGTGCTAGAGCCGACGGAGCCGGGACAGGGACCTACGAGCAGTACTTC
CSARADGAGTGTYEQYF
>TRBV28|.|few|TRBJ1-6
TGTGCCAGCAGTCTCATTTATAATTCACCCCTCCACTTT
CASSLIYNSPLHF
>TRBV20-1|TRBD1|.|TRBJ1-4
TGCAGTGCTTCAGGACAGGGGGCCTCTAATGAAAAACTGTTTTTT
CSASGQGASNEKLFF
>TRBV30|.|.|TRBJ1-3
TGTGCCCATTCTTCGGGCTTTTCTGGAAACACCATATATTTT
CAHSSGFSGNTIYF
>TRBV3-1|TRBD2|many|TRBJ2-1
TGTGCCAGCAGCCAAGATCTGGCCAGCGGGAATCACAAATACAATGAGCAGTTCTTC
CASSQDLASGNHKYNEQFF
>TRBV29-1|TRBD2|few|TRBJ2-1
TGCAGCGTGGCAGGGAATAGCGGGAGGGGAAATGAGCAGTTCTTC
CSVAGNSGRGNEQFF
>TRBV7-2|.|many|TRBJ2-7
TGTGCCAGCAGCTTAGGGACAGTCTCCTACGAGCAGTACTTC
CASSLGTVSYEQYF
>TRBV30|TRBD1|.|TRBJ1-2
TGTGCCTGGGATTATGGACAGGGAGACGATGGCTACACCTTC
CAWDYGQGDDGYTF
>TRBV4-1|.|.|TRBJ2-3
TGCGCCAGCAGCCAGGGACGATTAACAGATACGCAGTATTTT
CASSQGRLTDTQYF
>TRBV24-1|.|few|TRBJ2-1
TGTGCCACCAGTGATTTGCACGGCAGGTCTAATGAGCAGTTCTTC
CATSDLHGRSNEQFF
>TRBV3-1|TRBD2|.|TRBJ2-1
TGTGCCAGCAGCCCATCTAGCGGGAGGGGCGAGCAGTTCTTC
CASSPSSGRGEQFF
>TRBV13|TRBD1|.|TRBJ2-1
TGTGCCAGCAGCTTTTACAGGGGTGAGCAGTTCTTC
CASSFYRGEQFF
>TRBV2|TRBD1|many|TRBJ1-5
TGTGCCAGCATGGACAGGGGGCCTTCCAATCAGCCCCAGCATTTT
CASMDRGPSNQPQHF
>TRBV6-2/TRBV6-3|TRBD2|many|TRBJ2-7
TGTGCCAGCAGTTACCGGGCTAGCGGGGGCTACGAGCAGTACTTC
CASSYRASGGYEQYF
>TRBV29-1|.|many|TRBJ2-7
TGCAGCGTTGAAGTCGGGGCCTCCTACGAGCAGTACTTC
CSVEVGASYEQYF
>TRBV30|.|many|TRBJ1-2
TGTGCCTGGAGTAGAACAGGGAGGCATGGCTACACCTTC
CAWSRTGRHGYTF
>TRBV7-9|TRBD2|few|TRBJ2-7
TGTGCCAGCAACTCCGAAGCTAGCGGGAGGAACTTCGAGCAGTACTTC
CASNSEASGRNFEQYF
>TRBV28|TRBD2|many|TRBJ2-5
TGTGCCAGCAGTGGGACTAGCGGTATGCTCAGGACCCAGTACTTC
CASSGTSGMLRTQYF
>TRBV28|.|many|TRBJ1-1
TGTGCCAGCAAACGGGCCGCCACGGGAACTGAAGCTTTCTTT
CASKRAATGTEAFF
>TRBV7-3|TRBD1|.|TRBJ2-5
TGTGCCAGCAGCCGCCAGACAGGGGCACAAGAGACCCAGTACTTC
CASSRQTGAQETQYF
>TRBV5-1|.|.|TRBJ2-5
TGCGCCAGCACTCTGACCCCAGGGGTAGAGACCCAGTACTTC
CASTLTPGVETQYF
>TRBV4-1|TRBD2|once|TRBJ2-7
TGCGCCAGCAGCCAACCAGCGGGAGGGAACTCCTACGAGCAGTACTTC
CASSQPAGGNSYEQYF
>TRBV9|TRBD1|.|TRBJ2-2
TGTGCCAGCAGCGTAGAAGGGGGCCAGGGACCCGGGACCGGGGAGCTGTTTTTT
CASSVEGGQGPGTGELFF
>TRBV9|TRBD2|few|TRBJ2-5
TGTGCCAGCAGCTTAGCGGGAGGGGCTGGGGAGACCCAGTACTTC
CASSLAGGAGETQYF
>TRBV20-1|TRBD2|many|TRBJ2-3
TGCAGTGCAATGACTAGCGGGAGGTGGTGGGGCACAGATACGCAGTATTTT
CSAMTSGRWWGTDTQYF
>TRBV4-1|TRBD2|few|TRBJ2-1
TGCGCCAGCAGCCGCTCCTTACTAGCGGGAGTGAATGAGCAGTTCTTC
CASSRSLLAGVNEQFF
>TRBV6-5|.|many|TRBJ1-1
TGTGCCAGCAGTTACTTTTTGAACACTGAAGCTTTCTTT
CASSYFLNTEAFF
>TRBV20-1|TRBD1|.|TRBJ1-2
TGCAGTGCTAGAGACGGAAACAGGGGCTACTATGGCTACACCTTC
CSARDGNRGYYGYTF
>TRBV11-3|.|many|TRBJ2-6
TGTGCCAGCAGCTTAGTTGGGGGAGACCTCTCTGGGGCCAACGTCCTGACTTTC
CASSLVGGDLSGANVLTF
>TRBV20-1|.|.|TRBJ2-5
TGCAGTGCTAGTCTTGACCCCCGGGTGCAGGGGACCCAGTACTTC
CSASLDPRVQGTQYF